This T cell receptor (beta chain) came from a study of T cell responses to AZD1222 COVID-19 vaccine. Whole-study results and caveats: It should be noted that donors were predominantly white British and more often female, and clonal diversity was possibly underestimated.

The CDR3 length is 15 residues. The germline gives CDR1 SGHRS, CDR2 YFSETQ. V was trimmed by 4 bases and J by 1 base, leaving 11 bases between them. This clone was observed a handful of times. What it binds is not known. The method was immunoSEQ multiplex PCR; TCRdb's version includes in-frame clones alone and lacks a portion of them. The sample has 95,000 to 110,000 clones; more than 85% are singletons. Sequenced here: peripheral blood, sampled on day 0 of AZD1222 vaccination. The receptor was derived from an adult in good health. V and J are TRBV5-1 and TRBJ2-2; TRBD1 is a possible D gene (6 bases). The CDR3 sequence is CASSRGHQNTGELFF. Here the CDR3 DNA reads TGCGCCAGCAGCAGGGGACATCAGAACACCGGGGAGCTGTTTTTT.